Following are 18 T cell receptor beta chains from one sample sequenced in a study of brain T cells in children with intractable seizures. Here immunoSEQ multiplex PCR was the method, and the copy in TCRdb shows in-frame clones only, minus some. The sample carries roughly 80,000 clones, 91% recorded once. The starting material was peripheral blood, obtained at surgery. The receptors were sampled from a girl aged 2 to 10 with Rasmussen encephalitis and intractable seizures.

The chain combines TRBV28 with TRBJ1-2; D remains unclear. V lost 2 bases and J 8 bases, leaving 12 bases between the germline ends. CDR1 MDHEN and CDR2 SYDVKM come from the germline V gene. The CDR3 spans 13 residues. CDR3 sequence (DNA): TGTGCCAGCAGTTTAAAGCGGGGTGAAGGCTACACCTTC. It encodes CASSLKRGEGYTF.

The V call is TRBV4-1, the J call TRBJ1-2; D is possibly TRBD1 (6 bases). The V and J ends lost 3 bases and 2 bases respectively, with 13 bases between them. The CDR3 is made up of 15 amino acids. The germline gives CDR1 MGHRA, CDR2 YSYEKL. The DNA of the CDR3 is TGCGCCAGCAGCCAGTTTCCCGGACAGAACTATGGCTACACCTTC. This sequence encodes CASSQFPGQNYGYTF.

The chain is built from TRBV7-9 and TRBJ1-1; TRBD1 aligns across 7 bases. The V gene's germline CDR1 is SEHNR and CDR2 FQNEAQ (reference sequence). CDR3 size: 13 residues. Unmatched junction bases numbered 8, after V lost 5 bases and J lost 8 bases. CDR3 coding DNA: TGTGCCAGCAGCCTCTCGACAGGGATGGAAGCTTTCTTT. This gives the protein CASSLSTGMEAFF.

The chain joins TRBV7-2 to TRBJ2-7; TRBD2 matches 11 bases. The trim removed 4 bases at V and 3 bases at J, leaving 5 bases unmatched. In germline, CDR1 is SGHTA, CDR2 FQGNSA. This CDR3 comprises 15 residues. The CDR3 loop reads CASSWGLAALYEQYF. The CDR3, as DNA: TGTGCCAGCAGCTGGGGACTAGCGGCCCTCTACGAGCAGTACTTC.

The V and J genes are TRBV13 and TRBJ2-7; D remains ambiguous. This CDR3 region has 14 residues. V was cut by 0 bases and J by 0 bases, with 6 bases left in between. Germline assignment: CDR1 PRHDT and CDR2 FYEKMQ (reference sequence). The CDR3 protein is CASSLGLISYEQYF. In DNA form, the CDR3 reads TGTGCCAGCAGCTTAGGGCTCATCTCCTACGAGCAGTACTTC.

The gene calls are TRBV2 and TRBJ2-7; D may match TRBD1 or TRBD2 (5 bases each). The CDR3 totals 13 residues. The V gene's germline CDR1 is SNHLY and CDR2 FYNNEI. V lost 6 bases and J lost 2, with 11 bases in between. The CDR3 sequence is CASRRGSTYEQYF. The CDR3 DNA follows: TGTGCCAGCAGGAGGGGTTCCACCTACGAGCAGTACTTC.

This clone was counted a single time. This chain connects TRBV6-5 to TRBJ1-1, with TRBD1 identical over 10 bases. Germline values: CDR1 MNHEY, CDR2 SVGAGI. CDR3 length equals 15 residues. Unmatched junction bases numbered 8, after V lost 5 bases and J lost 5 bases. As DNA, the CDR3 is TGTGCCAGCAGTCTCACGGGACAGGGGTGGACTGAAGCTTTCTTT. It translates to CASSLTGQGWTEAFF.

The CDR3 nucleotides read TGTGCCAGTACCGGGACAGGGGGCCTCTCTGGGGCCAACGTCCTGACTTTC. Amino acid sequence: CASTGTGGLSGANVLTF. The chain has TRBV19 and TRBJ2-6, with 12 bases aligning to TRBD1. The V gene end was trimmed by 7 bases and the J gene end by 0 bases; junction bases not matched to a gene: 4. The germline V gene has CDR1 LNHDA and CDR2 SQIVND (reference sequence). The CDR3 has 17 residues.

This chain uses TRBV4-1 with TRBJ2-1; 9 nucleotides match TRBD2. The junction had 9 bases not matched to a gene; V was cut back by 4 bases and J by 8 bases. Germline V lookup: CDR1 MGHRA, CDR2 YSYEKL. CDR3 size: 15 residues. CDR3 protein: CASSPASGITYEQFF. The CDR3 DNA sequence: TGCGCCAGCAGCCCGGCTAGCGGGATCACGTATGAGCAGTTCTTC.

This clone has only one observation. The chain recombines TRBV29-1 with TRBJ2-1; tentative D call: TRBD2 (5 bases). The CDR3 consists of 14 residues. The ends were cut back, 7 bases at V and 8 bases at J, with 21 bases in the middle. Germline V gives CDR1 SQVTM, CDR2 ANQGSEA. CDR3 bases: TGCAGCGGGAAGGGAACGGGGTGGGTGGATGAGCAGTTCTTC. Amino acid sequence: CSGKGTGWVDEQFF.

The V gene is TRBV20-1, the J gene TRBJ1-5, with 9 bases lining up with TRBD1. V trimming: 3 bases; J trimming: 5 bases; junction bases outside the gene matches: 2. The CDR3 runs 13 residues. Germline CDR1 is DFQATT and CDR2 is SNEGSKA (reference sequence). The CDR3 nucleotides are TGCAGTGCTAGTAGGACAGGGGATCAGCCCCAGCATTTT. Its protein product is CSASRTGDQPQHF.

This clone was detected once. V and J are TRBV7-9 and TRBJ1-1; the D gene is possibly TRBD1 (5 bases). CDR1 is SEHNR, CDR2 FQNEAQ, per germline (reference sequence). Trimming took 5 bases from V and 4 from J, leaving 11 bases between them. This CDR3 region has 13 residues. The CDR3 is CASSHPGGTEAFF. The DNA of the CDR3 is TGTGCCAGCAGCCATCCCGGGGGCACTGAAGCTTTCTTT.

CDR3 loop: CATSRDFFSPLHF. In DNA form, the CDR3 reads TGTGCCACCAGCAGAGATTTTTTTTCACCCCTCCACTTT. The chain has TRBV15 and TRBJ1-6, with D unclear. Germline V CDR1 and CDR2: LNHNV, YYDKDF (reference sequence). Trimming pared 0 bases from V and 9 bases from J, leaving 6 bases between. The CDR3 length is 13 residues.

The chain joins TRBV4-2 to TRBJ2-3, with 9 nucleotides matching TRBD2. V shed 4 bases and J 3 bases; nucleotides not matched to a gene: 8. The CDR3 sequence is 16 residues long. Germline V gene lookup returns CDR1 LGHNA and CDR2 YNFKEQ. The CDR3 DNA follows: TGTGCCAGCAGCCTCAGCTTAGCGGGAGTTACAGATACGCAGTATTTT. Translated, it gives CASSLSLAGVTDTQYF.

The rearrangement joins TRBV5-4 to TRBJ2-7; D might be TRBD2 (6 bases). The V end was cut by 3 bases, the J end by 0 bases, with 16 bases between. There are 16 residues in the CDR3. Germline values: CDR1 SGHNT, CDR2 YYREEE (reference sequence). CDR3 coding DNA: TGTGCCAGCAGCTCTCACACTAGCACCGGCTCCTACGAGCAGTACTTC. Amino acids: CASSSHTSTGSYEQYF.

This sequence joins TRBV6-5 and TRBJ2-1; D is ambiguous. V was trimmed by 8 bases and J by 0 bases, leaving 11 bases between them. The germline CDR1 and CDR2 sequences are MNHEY and SVGAGI. The CDR3 totals 14 residues. The CDR3 region is CASSAASSYNEQFF. The CDR3, as DNA: TGTGCCAGCTCGGCAGCGAGCTCCTACAATGAGCAGTTCTTC.

The count of this clone is one. This chain uses TRBV5-1 with TRBJ1-1; D is unresolved. The CDR3 totals 14 residues. Looked up from germline, CDR1 is SGHRS and CDR2 is YFSETQ. Between the trimmed V and J ends, which lost 5 bases and 3 bases, there was a span of 14 bases. The CDR3 loop reads CASRLTTGYTEAFF. CDR3 nucleotides: TGCGCCAGCAGACTGACGACGGGGTACACTGAAGCTTTCTTT.

The chain combines TRBV7-2 with TRBJ2-1; perhaps TRBD2 as D (5 bases). The CDR3 is 13 amino acids. CDR1 and CDR2 from the germline V gene are SGHTA and FQGNSA. Trimming took off 0 bases at V and 9 bases at J, with 9 bases between the two ends. CDR3 DNA sequence: TGTGCCAGCAGCTTAGCGAGCGGTGGTGAGCAGTTCTTC. It yields the protein CASSLASGGEQFF.